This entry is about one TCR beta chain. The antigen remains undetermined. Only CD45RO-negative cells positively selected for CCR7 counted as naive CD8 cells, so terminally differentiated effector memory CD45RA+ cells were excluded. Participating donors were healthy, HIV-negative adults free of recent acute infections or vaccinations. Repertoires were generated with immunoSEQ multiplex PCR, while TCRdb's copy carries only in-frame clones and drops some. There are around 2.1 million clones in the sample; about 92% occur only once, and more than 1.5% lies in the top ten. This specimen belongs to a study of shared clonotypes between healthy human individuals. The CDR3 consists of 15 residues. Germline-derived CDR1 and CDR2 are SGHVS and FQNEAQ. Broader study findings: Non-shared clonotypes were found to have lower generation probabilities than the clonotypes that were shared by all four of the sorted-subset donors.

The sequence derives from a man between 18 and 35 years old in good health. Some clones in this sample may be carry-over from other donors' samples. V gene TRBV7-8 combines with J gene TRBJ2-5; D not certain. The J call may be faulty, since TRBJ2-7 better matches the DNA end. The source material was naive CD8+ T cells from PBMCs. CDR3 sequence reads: CASSLPRASSYEQYF. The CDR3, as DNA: TGTGCCAGCAGCTTACCCAGAGCCTCCTCCTACGAGCAGTACTTC.